This T cell receptor beta chain was obtained from a study of Ad26.COV2.S vaccination and SARS-CoV-2 variants. Repertoires were generated with immunoSEQ multiplex PCR, while TCRdb's copy carries only in-frame clones and drops some. The repertoire holds 350,000 to 400,000 clones, about 88% seen once, with 1.9% in the top ten. The CDR3 has 15 residues. Germline values: CDR1 SGHAT, CDR2 FQNNGV. V lost 1 base and J lost 8; bases outside the gene matches: 8. Treatment of the sample: roughly 19 received Ad26.COV2.S at low or high dose, single or two shots; about 5 received placebo; per-sample allocation not given. Sampling was done on day 63 after the first vaccine or placebo injection.

This specimen consisted of peripheral blood, obtained in a trial of Ad26.COV2.S vaccine versus placebo. The gene calls are TRBV11-2 and TRBJ2-1, with 7 bases fitting TRBD2. This clonotype was obtained from a person aged 18-60 years who received the Ad26.COV2.S COVID-19 vaccine or a placebo. The DNA for the CDR3 is TGTGCCAGCAGCTTAGTGCGACTAGCTGGCTATGAGCAGTTCTTC. The encoded protein is CASSLVRLAGYEQFF.